The clone carrying this T cell receptor (beta chain) was observed a single time. The sample originates from a study of blood T cell repertoires in COVID-19. Whole-study context: Nucleic acid was either cDNA or gDNA, and it came from T cells, B-cell-depleted T cells, or PBMCs.

Germline CDR1 reads GTSNPN; CDR2 reads SVGIG (reference sequence). This CDR3 contains 14 residues. V was shortened by 0 bases and J by 4 bases, with 13 bases between the two germline ends. Original processing methods: From reference gene primer amplification, estimates of nucleated cell counts were derived. TCRdb's table, derived via immunoSEQ multiplex PCR, lists solely in-frame clones and lacks some. The DNA was the basis for D and trimming; V, J and clone size are from that table. Of about 190,000 clones in the sample, about nine tenths were seen once. The rearrangement uses TRBV30 and TRBJ2-7; maybe TRBD2 (5 bases). This receptor was identified in a man in his forties with acute or convalescent COVID-19. Sequencing was done on a sample of peripheral blood. DNA of the CDR3: TGTGCCTGGAGTGTACCCCGCCGGGAATACGAGCAGTACTTC. Its translation: CAWSVPRREYEQYF. Based on the CDR3 plus reference TRBV30 and TRBJ2-7, the full variable domain is SQTIHQWPATLVQPVGSPLSLECTVEGTSNPNLYWYRQAAGRGLQLLFYSVGIGQISSEVPQNLSASRPQDRQFILSSKKLLLSDSGFYLCAWSVPRREYEQYFGPGTRLTVT.